In its sample, the clone carrying this T cell receptor beta chain was seen a few times. The entry originates in a study of blood T cells in healthy people across ages. Germline CDR1 is MDHEN and CDR2 is SYDVKM. CDR3 size: 13 residues. Trimming removed 5 bases from V and 6 bases from J, with 11 bases in between. The authors ran a second PCR of about 7 to 12 cycles using a sample-barcoded 5' primer and a J-beta primer mix. TCRdb processed the 5' RACE reads anew with MiXCR; each CDR3 protein has one entry. Here the sample spans about 830,000 distinct CDR3 sequences, approximately 67% being singletons. The source of this sequence is a man under 40 in good health. Input material: blood. This sequence joins TRBV28 and TRBJ2-4; no firm D call. The CDR3 is CASSTVNGNIQYF. In nucleotides, the CDR3 is TGTGCCAGCAGTACCGTTAACGGAAACATTCAGTACTTC.